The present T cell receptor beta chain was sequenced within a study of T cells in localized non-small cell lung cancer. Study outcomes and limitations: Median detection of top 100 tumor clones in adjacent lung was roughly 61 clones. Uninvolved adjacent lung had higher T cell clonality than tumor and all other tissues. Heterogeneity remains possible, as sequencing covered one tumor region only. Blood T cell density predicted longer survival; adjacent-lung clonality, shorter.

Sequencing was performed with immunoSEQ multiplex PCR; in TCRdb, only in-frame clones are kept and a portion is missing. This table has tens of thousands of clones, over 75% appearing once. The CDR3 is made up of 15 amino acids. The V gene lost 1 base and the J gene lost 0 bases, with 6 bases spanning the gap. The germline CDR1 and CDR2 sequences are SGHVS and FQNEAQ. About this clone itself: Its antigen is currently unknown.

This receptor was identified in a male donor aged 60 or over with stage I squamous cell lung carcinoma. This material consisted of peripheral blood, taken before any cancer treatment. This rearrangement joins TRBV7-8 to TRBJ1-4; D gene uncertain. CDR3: CASSLGWPTNEKLFF. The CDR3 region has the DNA TGTGCCAGCAGCTTAGGATGGCCAACTAATGAAAAACTGTTTTTT.